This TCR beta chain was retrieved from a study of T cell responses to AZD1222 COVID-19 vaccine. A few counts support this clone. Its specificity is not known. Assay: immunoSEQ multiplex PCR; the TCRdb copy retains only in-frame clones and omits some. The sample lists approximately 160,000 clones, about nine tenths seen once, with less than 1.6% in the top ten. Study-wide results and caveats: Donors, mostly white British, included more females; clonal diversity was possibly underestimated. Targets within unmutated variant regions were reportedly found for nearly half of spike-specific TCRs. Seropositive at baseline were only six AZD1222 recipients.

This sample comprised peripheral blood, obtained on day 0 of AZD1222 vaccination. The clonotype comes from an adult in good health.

The CDR3 loop reads CASSVTAASEAFF. The CDR3 DNA reads as TGTGCCAGCAGCGTGACAGCCGCCTCTGAAGCTTTCTTT. This chain uses TRBV7-9 with TRBJ1-1, with TRBD1 as a possible D gene (5 bases). Germline CDR1 reads SEHNR; CDR2 reads FQNEAQ (reference sequence). CDR3 length: 13 amino acids. Between the trimmed V and J ends, which lost 5 bases and 6 bases, there was a span of 13 bases.